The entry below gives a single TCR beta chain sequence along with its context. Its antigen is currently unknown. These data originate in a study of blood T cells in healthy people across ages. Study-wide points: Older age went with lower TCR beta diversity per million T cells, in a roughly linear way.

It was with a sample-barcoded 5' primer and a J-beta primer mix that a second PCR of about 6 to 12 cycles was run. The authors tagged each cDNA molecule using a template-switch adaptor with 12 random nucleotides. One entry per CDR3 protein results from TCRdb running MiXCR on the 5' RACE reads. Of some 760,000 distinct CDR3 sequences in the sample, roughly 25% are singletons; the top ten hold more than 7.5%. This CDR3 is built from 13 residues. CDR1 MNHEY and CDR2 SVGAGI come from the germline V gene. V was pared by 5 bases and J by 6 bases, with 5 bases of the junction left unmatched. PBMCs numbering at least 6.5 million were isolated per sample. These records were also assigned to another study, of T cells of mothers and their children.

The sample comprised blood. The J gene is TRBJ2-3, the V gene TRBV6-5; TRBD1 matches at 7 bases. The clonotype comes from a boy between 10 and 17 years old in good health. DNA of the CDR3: TGTGCCAGCAGTCCCTTACAGGGGGATACGCAGTATTTT. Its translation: CASSPLQGDTQYF.